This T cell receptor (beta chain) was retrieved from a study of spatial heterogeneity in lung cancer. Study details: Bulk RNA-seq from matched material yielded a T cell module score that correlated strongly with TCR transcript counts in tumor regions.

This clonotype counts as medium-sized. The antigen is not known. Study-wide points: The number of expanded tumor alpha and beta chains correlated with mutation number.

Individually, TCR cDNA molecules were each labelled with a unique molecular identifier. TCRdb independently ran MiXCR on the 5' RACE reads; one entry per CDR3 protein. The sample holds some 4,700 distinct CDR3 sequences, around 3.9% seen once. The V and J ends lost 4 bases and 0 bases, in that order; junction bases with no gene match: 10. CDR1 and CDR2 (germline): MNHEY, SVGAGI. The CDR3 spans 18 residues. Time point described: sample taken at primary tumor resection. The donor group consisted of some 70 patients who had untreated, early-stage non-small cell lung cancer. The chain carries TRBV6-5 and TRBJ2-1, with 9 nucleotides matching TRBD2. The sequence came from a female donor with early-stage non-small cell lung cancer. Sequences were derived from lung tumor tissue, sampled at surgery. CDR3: CASSWRLADTSSYNEQFF. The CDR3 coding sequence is TGTGCCAGCAGTTGGAGACTAGCGGATACGAGCTCCTACAATGAGCAGTTCTTC.